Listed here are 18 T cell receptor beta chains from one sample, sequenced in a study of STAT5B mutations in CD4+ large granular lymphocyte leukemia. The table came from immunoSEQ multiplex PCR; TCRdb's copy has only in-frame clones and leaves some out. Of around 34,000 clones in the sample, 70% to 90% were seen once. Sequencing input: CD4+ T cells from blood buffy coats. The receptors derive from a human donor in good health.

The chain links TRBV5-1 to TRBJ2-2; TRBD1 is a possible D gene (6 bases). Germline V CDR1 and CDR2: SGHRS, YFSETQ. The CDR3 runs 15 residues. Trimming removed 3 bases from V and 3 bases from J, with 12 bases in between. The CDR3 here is CASSSRGLDTGELFF. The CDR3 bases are TGCGCCAGCAGCTCTAGGGGGTTGGACACCGGGGAGCTGTTTTTT.

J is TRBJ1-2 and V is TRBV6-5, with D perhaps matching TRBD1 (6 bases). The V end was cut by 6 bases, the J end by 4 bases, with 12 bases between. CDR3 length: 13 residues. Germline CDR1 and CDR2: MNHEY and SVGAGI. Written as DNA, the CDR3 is TGTGCCAGCAGCCTTACAGGGCTCTATGGCTACACCTTC. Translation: CASSLTGLYGYTF.

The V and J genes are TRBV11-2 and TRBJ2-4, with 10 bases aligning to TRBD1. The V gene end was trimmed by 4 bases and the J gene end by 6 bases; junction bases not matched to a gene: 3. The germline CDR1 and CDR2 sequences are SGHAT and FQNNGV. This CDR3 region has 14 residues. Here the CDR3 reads CASSSGQGGNIQYF. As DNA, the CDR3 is TGTGCCAGCAGCTCCGGACAGGGGGGAAACATTCAGTACTTC.

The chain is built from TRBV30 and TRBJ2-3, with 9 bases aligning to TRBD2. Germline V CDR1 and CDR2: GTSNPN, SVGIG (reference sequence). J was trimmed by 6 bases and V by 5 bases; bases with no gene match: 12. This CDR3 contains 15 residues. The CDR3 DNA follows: TGTGCCTGGGTCAGGTGGCGGGAGGGCTCGGATACGCAGTATTTT. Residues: CAWVRWREGSDTQYF.

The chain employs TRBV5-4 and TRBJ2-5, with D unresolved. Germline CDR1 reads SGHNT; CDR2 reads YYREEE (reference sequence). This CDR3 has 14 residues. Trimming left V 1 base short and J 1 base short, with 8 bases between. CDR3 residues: CASSLNRGQETQYF. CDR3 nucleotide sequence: TGTGCCAGCAGCTTGAACAGAGGCCAAGAGACCCAGTACTTC.

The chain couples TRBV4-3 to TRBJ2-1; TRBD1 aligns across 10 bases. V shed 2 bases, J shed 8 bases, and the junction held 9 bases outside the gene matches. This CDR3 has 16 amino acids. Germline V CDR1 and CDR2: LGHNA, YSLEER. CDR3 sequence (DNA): TGCGCCAGCAGCCAACCCGGGGGACAGGGGTACGATGAGCAGTTCTTC. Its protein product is CASSQPGGQGYDEQFF.

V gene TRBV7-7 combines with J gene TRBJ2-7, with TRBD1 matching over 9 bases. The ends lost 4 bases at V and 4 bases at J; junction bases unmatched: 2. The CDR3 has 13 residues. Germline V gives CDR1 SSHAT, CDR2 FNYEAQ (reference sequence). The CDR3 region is CASSSDRGYEQYF. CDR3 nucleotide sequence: TGTGCCAGCAGCTCGGACAGGGGATACGAGCAGTACTTC.

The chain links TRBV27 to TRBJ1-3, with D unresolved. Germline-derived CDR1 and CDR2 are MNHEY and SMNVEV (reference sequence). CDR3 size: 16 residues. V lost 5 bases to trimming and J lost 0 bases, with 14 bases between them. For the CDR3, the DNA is TGTGCCAGCAGTCCAATGGACCGTCGCTCTGGAAACACCATATATTTT. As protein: CASSPMDRRSGNTIYF.

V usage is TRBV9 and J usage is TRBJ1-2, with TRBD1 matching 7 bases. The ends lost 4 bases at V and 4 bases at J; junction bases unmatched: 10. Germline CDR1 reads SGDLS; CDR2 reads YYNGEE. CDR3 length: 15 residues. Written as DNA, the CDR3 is TGTGCCAGCAGCCCGGACAGGATTTCCATCTATGGCTACACCTTC. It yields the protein CASSPDRISIYGYTF.

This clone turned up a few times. In nucleotides, the CDR3 is TGTGTCAGAAGCCTAAGACGGCACAATCAGCCCCAGCATTTT. Translated, it gives CVRSLRRHNQPQHF. The chain recombines TRBV7-5 with TRBJ1-5. TRBV7-5 is labeled a pseudogene. This CDR3 has 14 residues.

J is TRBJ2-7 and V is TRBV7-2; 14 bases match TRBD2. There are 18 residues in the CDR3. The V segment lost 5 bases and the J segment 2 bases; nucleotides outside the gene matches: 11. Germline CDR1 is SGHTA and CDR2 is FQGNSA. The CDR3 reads CASSIDGTSGSEAYEQYF. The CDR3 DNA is TGTGCCAGCAGCATAGATGGGACTAGCGGGAGTGAAGCCTACGAGCAGTACTTC. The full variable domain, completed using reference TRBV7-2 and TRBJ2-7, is GAGVSQSPSNKVTEKGKDVELRCDPISGHTALYWYRQSLGQGLEFLIYFQGNSAPDKSGLPSDRFSAERTGGSVSTLTIQRTQQEDSAVYLCASSIDGTSGSEAYEQYFGPGTRLTVT.

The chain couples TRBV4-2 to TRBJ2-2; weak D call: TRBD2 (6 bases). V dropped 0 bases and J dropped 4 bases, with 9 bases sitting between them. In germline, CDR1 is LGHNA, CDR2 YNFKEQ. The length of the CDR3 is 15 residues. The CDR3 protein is CASSQDYGGTGELFF. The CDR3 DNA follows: TGTGCCAGCAGCCAAGATTACGGGGGCACCGGGGAGCTGTTTTTT.

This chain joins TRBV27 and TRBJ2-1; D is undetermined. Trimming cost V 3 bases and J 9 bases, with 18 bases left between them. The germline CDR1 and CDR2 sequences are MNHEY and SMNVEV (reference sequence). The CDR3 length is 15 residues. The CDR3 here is CASSFEQLGSTEQFF. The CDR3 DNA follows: TGTGCCAGCAGTTTCGAGCAATTGGGTAGCACTGAGCAGTTCTTC.

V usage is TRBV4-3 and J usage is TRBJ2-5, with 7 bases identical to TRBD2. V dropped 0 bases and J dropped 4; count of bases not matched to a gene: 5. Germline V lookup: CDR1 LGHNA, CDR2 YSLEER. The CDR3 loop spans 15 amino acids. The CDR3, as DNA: TGCGCCAGCAGCCAAGACTTGGGGGGGGGAGAGACCCAGTACTTC. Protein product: CASSQDLGGGETQYF.

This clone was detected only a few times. The CDR3 reads CAWSRDRFEPQHF. The CDR3 DNA is TGTGCCTGGAGCCGAGACCGATTCGAGCCCCAGCATTTT. The rearrangement uses TRBV30 and TRBJ1-5; D uncertain. Germline CDR1 is GTSNPN and CDR2 is SVGIG (reference sequence). V was clipped by 3 bases and J by 8 bases, with 14 bases between them. There are 13 residues in the CDR3. Complete variable domain (other parts from reference TRBV30 and TRBJ1-5): SQTIHQWPATLVQPVGSPLSLECTVEGTSNPNLYWYRQAAGRGLQLLFYSVGIGQISSEVPQNLSASRPQDRQFILSSKKLLLSDSGFYLCAWSRDRFEPQHFGDGTRLSIL.

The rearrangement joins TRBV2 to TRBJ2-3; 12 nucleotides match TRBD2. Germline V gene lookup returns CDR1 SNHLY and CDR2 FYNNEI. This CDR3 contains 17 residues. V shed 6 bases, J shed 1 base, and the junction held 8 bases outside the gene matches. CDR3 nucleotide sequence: TGTGCCAGCAGCGATCCGGGACTAGCGGGTCGCACAGATACGCAGTATTTT. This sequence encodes CASSDPGLAGRTDTQYF.

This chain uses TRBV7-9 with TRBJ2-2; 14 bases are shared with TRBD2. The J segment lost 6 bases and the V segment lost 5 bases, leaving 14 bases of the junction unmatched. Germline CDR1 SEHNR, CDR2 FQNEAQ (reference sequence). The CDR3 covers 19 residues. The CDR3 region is CASSPEIGLAGGFPGELFF. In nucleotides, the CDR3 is TGTGCCAGCAGCCCCGAAATAGGACTAGCGGGAGGTTTTCCCGGGGAGCTGTTTTTT. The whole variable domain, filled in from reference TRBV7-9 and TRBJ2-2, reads DTGVSQNPRHKITKRGQNVTFRCDPISEHNRLYWYRQTLGQGPEFLTYFQNEAQLEKSRLLSDRFSAERPKGSFSTLEIQRTEQGDSAMYLCASSPEIGLAGGFPGELFFGEGSRLTVL.

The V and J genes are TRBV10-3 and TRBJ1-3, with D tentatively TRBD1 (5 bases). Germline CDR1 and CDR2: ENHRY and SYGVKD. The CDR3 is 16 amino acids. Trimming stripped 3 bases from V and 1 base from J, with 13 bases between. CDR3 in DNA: TGTGCCATCAGTGACCCGGTCGGGGGGTCTGGAAACACCATATATTTT. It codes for CAISDPVGGSGNTIYF.